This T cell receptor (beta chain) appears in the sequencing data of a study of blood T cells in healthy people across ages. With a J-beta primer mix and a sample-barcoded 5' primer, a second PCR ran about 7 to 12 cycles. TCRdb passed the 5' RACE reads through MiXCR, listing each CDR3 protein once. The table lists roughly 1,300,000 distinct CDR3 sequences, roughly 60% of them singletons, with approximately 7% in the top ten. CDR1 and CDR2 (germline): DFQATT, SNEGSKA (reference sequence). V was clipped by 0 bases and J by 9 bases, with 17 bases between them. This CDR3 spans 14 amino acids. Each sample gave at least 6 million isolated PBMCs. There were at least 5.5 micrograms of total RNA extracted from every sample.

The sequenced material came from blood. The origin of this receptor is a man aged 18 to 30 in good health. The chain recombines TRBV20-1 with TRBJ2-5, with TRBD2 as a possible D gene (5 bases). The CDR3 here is CSARDRAGYGAQYF. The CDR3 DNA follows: TGCAGTGCTAGAGATCGGGCGGGCTATGGGGCCCAGTACTTC.